This TCR beta chain was recovered during a study of T-cell reconstitution after alpha-beta-depleted transplantation in children. Note on this clonotype: This may arise from a read error, as a much more abundant clone is one base away.

Unique molecular identifiers featured in how the TCRbeta library was prepared. TCRdb passed the PCR reads through MiXCR, listing each CDR3 protein once. There are around 600,000 distinct CDR3 sequences in the sample; about 11% occur only once, and 3.5% to 5% lies in the top ten. Germline assignment: CDR1 SNHLY and CDR2 FYNNEI. The CDR3 contains 12 residues. V lost 6 bases and J 3 bases, leaving 9 bases between the germline ends. The source was PBMCs from the stem cell graft donor, collected from the stem cell graft. This sequence was found in a human donor who donated a stem cell graft to a child with acute myeloid leukemia. The rearrangement links TRBV2 to TRBJ2-7, with D perhaps assigned TRBD1 or TRBD2 (5 bases each). In DNA form, the CDR3 reads TGTGCCAGCAGCCGGGACCACTACGAGCAGTACTTC. Protein sequence: CASSRDHYEQYF.